This is a list of T cell receptor beta chains from one sample in a study of early T cells in non-severe SARS-CoV-2 infection. TCRdb used MiXCR to reprocess the 5' RACE reads, holding one entry per CDR3 protein. The profile shows approximately 28,000 distinct CDR3 sequences, 3.5% to 5.5% of them singletons. Sequenced here: whole blood, sampled at baseline. The receptors derive from an adult who was a healthcare worker with PCR-confirmed SARS-CoV-2 infection or an uninfected control (not recorded which). CDR3s include the opening cysteine and the closing phenylalanine or tryptophan. D genes are given only for firm matches. Each size is once, few or many counts, or a class when the clone is expanded.

cdr3_length	v_call	d_call	clone_size	j_call	cdr3_nt	cdr3_aa
16	TRBV7-2	.	many	TRBJ2-3	TGTGCCAGCAGCTTAGCGGCGCGGGTAGGCACAGATACGCAGTATTTT	CASSLAARVGTDTQYF
15	TRBV5-1	.	few	TRBJ1-1	TGCGCCAGCAGCAATAGGGACGGGGGAGTCACTGAAGCTTTCTTT	CASSNRDGGVTEAFF
15	TRBV7-6	TRBD2	once	TRBJ2-5	TGTGCCAGCAGCCCAAGCGGGGGCCCCCAAGAGACCCAGTACTTC	CASSPSGGPQETQYF
20	TRBV10-1	TRBD2	many	TRBJ2-5	TGCGCCAGCAGTGGGTTCTCCTCGGGACTAGCGGGAGAAGTCCAAGAGACCCAGTACTTC	CASSGFSSGLAGEVQETQYF
12	TRBV7-9	.	many	TRBJ2-7	TGTGCCAGCAGCCCCTGGGACGGCGAGCAGTACTTC	CASSPWDGEQYF
14	TRBV11-2	.	many	TRBJ1-5	TGTGCCAGCAGCTTAGATAACGGCAATCAGCCCCAGCATTTT	CASSLDNGNQPQHF
16	TRBV5-6	TRBD1	many	TRBJ2-3	TGTGCCAGCACCATCACGCCGGGACAGGGTTTAAATACGCAGTATTTT	CASTITPGQGLNTQYF
14	TRBV6-6	.	many	TRBJ2-5	TGTGCCAGCAGTTCCCGACAGCCTCAAGAGACCCAGTACTTC	CASSSRQPQETQYF
13	TRBV7-2	.	many	TRBJ1-2	TGTGCCAGCAGCTTATTACACGAGGCTGGCTACACCTTC	CASSLLHEAGYTF
11	TRBV7-2	.	many	TRBJ1-2	TGTGCCAGCAGCTGGGGTCATGGCTACACCTTC	CASSWGHGYTF
13	TRBV5-6	.	many	TRBJ2-7	TGTGCCAGCAGCCCCTCTTCAGGGAACGAGCAGTACTTC	CASSPSSGNEQYF
14	TRBV27	.	many	TRBJ2-1	TGTGCCAGCAGTTTAATGGGCCCCAAAGCGGAGCAGTTCTTC	CASSLMGPKAEQFF
17	TRBV7-3	TRBD2	few	TRBJ2-3	TGTGCCAGCATCAGGACCGGGACTAGCGGTAGCACAGATACGCAGTATTTT	CASIRTGTSGSTDTQYF
14	TRBV6-1	.	many	TRBJ2-1	TGTGCCAGCAGTGAAGGGGGTCAGAACAATGAGCAGTTCTTC	CASSEGGQNNEQFF
15	TRBV9	.	many	TRBJ2-1	TGTGCCAGCACACAAGAAGGAGAATCGCTAAATGAGCAGTTCTTC	CASTQEGESLNEQFF
15	TRBV11-2	.	many	TRBJ2-3	TGTGCCAGCAGGACTATCAGGGGTAGCACAGATACGCAGTATTTT	CASRTIRGSTDTQYF